The 7 T cell receptor beta chains given below trace back to one sample, sequenced in a study of OX40 agonist ivuxolimab in advanced cancers. The method was immunoSEQ multiplex PCR; TCRdb's version includes in-frame clones alone and lacks a portion of them. This table holds roughly 76,000 clones, under 95% found once. Here the sequenced sample was CD4+ or CD8+ T cells sorted from blood, taken in a trial of the OX40 agonist ivuxolimab. Receptors were obtained from an adult with an advanced solid tumor such as melanoma, head and neck, liver or kidney cancer.

The rearrangement joins TRBV4-3 to TRBJ2-1; TRBD2 aligns across 9 bases. This CDR3 spans 16 amino acids. The germline gives CDR1 LGHNA, CDR2 YSLEER. Trimming cost V 3 bases and J 4 bases; bases outside gene matches: 7. CDR3 in amino acids: CASSQAWRGGYNEQFF. The CDR3, as DNA: TGCGCCAGCAGCCAGGCTTGGCGGGGGGGTTACAATGAGCAGTTCTTC.

V usage is TRBV7-8 and J usage is TRBJ2-7; the match to TRBD1 covers 10 bases. The CDR3 has 18 amino acids. CDR1 and CDR2 (germline): SGHVS, FQNEAQ. The V and J ends lost 1 base and 5 bases, in that order; junction bases with no gene match: 14. The CDR3 is CASSLGPGQGIKGDEQYF. The CDR3 nucleotides are TGTGCCAGCAGCTTAGGCCCGGGACAGGGGATTAAAGGCGACGAGCAGTACTTC.

This chain uses TRBV28 with TRBJ2-2; TRBD1 matches 10 bases. Unmatched junction bases numbered 2, after V lost 7 bases and J lost 3 bases. Germline lookup yields CDR1 MDHEN and CDR2 SYDVKM. CDR3 length: 14 amino acids. In DNA form, the CDR3 reads TGTGCCAGCATCGGGACAGGGGACACCGGGGAGCTGTTTTTT. Its protein product is CASIGTGDTGELFF.

This chain connects TRBV7-8 to TRBJ1-1, with 7 bases aligning to TRBD1. In germline, CDR1 is SGHVS, CDR2 FQNEAQ. V lost 4 bases, J lost 2 bases, and 4 bases stayed unmatched. The CDR3 is 14 amino acids. CDR3 in DNA: TGTGCCAGCAGCTCACAGGGGTTCAACACTGAAGCTTTCTTT. Protein product: CASSSQGFNTEAFF.

V usage is TRBV6-1 and J usage is TRBJ1-2, with D unclear. CDR1 MNHNS and CDR2 SASEGT come from the germline V gene. The V end lost 1 base, the J end lost 1 base, and 10 bases lay between the germline ends. The CDR3 consists of 15 residues. In DNA, the CDR3 is TGTGCCAGCAGTGAAGGCTGGGCCTTTAACTATGGCTACACCTTC. Encoded protein: CASSEGWAFNYGYTF.

The chain carries TRBV5-1 and TRBJ2-3; 8 nucleotides line up with TRBD1. V was pared by 4 bases and J by 1 base, with 5 bases of the junction left unmatched. The CDR3 sequence is 15 residues long. Per germline, CDR1 SGHRS and CDR2 YFSETQ. CDR3 loop: CASSHGTGGTDTQYF. As DNA, the CDR3 is TGCGCCAGCAGCCACGGGACAGGAGGCACAGATACGCAGTATTTT. Full variable domain (outside the CDR3, taken from reference TRBV5-1 and TRBJ2-3): KAGVTQTPRYLIKTRGQQVTLSCSPISGHRSVSWYQQTPGQGLQFLFEYFSETQRNKGNFPGRFSGRQFSNSRSEMNVSTLELGDSALYLCASSHGTGGTDTQYFGPGTRLTVL.

The chain has TRBV27 and TRBJ1-2; no definite D call. CDR1 is MNHEY, CDR2 SMNVEV, per germline (reference sequence). Between the trimmed V and J ends, which lost 1 base and 0 bases, there was a span of 6 bases. This CDR3 contains 14 residues. In DNA, the CDR3 is TGTGCCAGCAGTTTATTAGGCACTAACTATGGCTACACCTTC. Translated, it gives CASSLLGTNYGYTF.